The present TCR beta chain was sequenced within a study of PD-L1 blockade in urothelial cancer. With regard to this clone: No DNA is shown, since the ends of the CDR3 on it are uncertain; the CDR3 is the one TCRdb lists.

The assay was immunoSEQ multiplex PCR, and TCRdb's table has in-frame clones only and misses some. Of 40,000 to 60,000 clones listed, 80% to 90% are singletons. Time point meaning: peripheral blood 6 weeks after treatment start. CDR1 MNHEY and CDR2 SMNVEV come from the germline V gene (reference sequence). The length of the CDR3 is 13 amino acids, counting both ends. This receptor was obtained from an older man with urothelial cancer. Sequenced here: PBMCs, sampled around atezolizumab (anti-PD-L1) treatment. This chain joins TRBV27 and TRBJ1-2; the table calls TRBD1, which could not be checked here. The chain's CDR3 is CASSFGPGDGYTF.